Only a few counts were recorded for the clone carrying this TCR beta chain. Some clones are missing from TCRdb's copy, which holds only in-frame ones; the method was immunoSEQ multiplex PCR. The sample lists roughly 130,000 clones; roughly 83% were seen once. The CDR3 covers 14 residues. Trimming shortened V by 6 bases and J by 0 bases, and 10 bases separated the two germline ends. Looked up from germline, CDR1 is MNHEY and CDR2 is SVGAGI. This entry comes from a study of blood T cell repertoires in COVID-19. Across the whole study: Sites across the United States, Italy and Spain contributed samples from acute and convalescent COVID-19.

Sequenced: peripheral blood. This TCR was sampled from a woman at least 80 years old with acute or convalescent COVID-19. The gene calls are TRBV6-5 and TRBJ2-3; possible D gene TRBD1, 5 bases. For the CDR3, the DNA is TGTGCCAGCAGAAGACAGATGAGCACAGATACGCAGTATTTT. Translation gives CASRRQMSTDTQYF.